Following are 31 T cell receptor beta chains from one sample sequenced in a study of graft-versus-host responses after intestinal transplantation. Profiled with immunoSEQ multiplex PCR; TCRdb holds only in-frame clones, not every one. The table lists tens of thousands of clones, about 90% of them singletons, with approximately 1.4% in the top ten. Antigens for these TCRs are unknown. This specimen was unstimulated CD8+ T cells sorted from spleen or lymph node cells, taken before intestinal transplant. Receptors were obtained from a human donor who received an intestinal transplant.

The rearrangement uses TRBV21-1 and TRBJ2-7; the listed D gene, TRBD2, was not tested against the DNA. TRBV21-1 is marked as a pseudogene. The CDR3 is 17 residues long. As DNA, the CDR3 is TGTGCCAGCAGCAAAAAGGGGCCTAGCGGGGCCCCCTACGAGCAGTACTTC. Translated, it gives CASSKKGPSGAPYEQYF.

The CDR3 sequence is CSVGTGGAGTEAFF. For the CDR3, the DNA is TGCAGCGTTGGTACAGGGGGCGCGGGGACTGAAGCTTTCTTT. The chain carries TRBV29-1 and TRBJ1-1; 9 bases map to TRBD1. The ends lost 4 bases at V and 5 bases at J; junction bases unmatched: 8. There are 14 residues in the CDR3. The germline gives CDR1 SQVTM, CDR2 ANQGSEA.

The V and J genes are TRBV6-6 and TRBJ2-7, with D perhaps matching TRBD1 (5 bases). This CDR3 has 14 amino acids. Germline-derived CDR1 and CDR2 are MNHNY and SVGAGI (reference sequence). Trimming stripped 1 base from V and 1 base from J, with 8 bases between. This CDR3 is CASSYFRVSYEQYF. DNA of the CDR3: TGTGCCAGCAGTTACTTCAGGGTGTCCTACGAGCAGTACTTC.

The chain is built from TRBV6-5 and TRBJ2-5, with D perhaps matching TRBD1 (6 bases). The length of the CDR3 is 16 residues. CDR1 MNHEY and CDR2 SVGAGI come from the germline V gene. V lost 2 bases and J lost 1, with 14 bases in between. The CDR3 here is CASSYQGPGAQETQYF. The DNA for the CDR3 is TGTGCCAGCAGTTACCAGGGACCAGGGGCCCAAGAGACCCAGTACTTC.

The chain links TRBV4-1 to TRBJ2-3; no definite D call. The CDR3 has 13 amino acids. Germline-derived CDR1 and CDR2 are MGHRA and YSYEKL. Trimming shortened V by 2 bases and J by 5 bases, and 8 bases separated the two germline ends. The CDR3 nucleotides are TGCGCCAGCAGCCAACTCTCCGGAGATACGCAGTATTTT. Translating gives CASSQLSGDTQYF.

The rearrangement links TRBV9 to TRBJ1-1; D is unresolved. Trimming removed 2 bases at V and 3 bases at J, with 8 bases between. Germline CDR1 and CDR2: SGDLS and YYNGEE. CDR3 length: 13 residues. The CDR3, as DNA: TGTGCCAGCAGCGTCTCGGGAGACACTGAAGCTTTCTTT. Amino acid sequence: CASSVSGDTEAFF.

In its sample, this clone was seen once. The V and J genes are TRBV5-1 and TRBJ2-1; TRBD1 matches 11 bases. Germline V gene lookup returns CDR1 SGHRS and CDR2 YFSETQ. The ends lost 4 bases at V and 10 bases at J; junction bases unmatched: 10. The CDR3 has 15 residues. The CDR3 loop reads CASSPGQGARQEQFF. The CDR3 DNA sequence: TGCGCCAGCAGCCCAGGACAGGGGGCCCGGCAGGAGCAGTTCTTC.

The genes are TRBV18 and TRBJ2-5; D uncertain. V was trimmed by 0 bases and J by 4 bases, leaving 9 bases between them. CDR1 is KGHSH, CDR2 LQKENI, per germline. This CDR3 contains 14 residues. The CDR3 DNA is TGTGCCAGCTCACCACCTACCTCCAGAGAGACCCAGTACTTC. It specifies CASSPPTSRETQYF.

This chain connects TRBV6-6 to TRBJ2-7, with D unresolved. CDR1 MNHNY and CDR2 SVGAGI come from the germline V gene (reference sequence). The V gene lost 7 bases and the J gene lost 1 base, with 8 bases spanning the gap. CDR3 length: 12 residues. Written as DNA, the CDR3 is TGTGCCAGCACCCACGGGTCCTACGAGCAGTACTTC. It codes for CASTHGSYEQYF.

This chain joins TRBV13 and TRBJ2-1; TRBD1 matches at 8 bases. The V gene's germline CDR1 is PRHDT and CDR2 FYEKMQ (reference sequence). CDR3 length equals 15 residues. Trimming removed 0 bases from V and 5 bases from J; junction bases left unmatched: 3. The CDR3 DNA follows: TGTGCCAGCAGCTTAGGGGACAGGGTAGACAATGAGCAGTTCTTC. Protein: CASSLGDRVDNEQFF. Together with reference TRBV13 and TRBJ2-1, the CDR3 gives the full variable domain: AAGVIQSPRHLIKEKRETATLKCYPIPRHDTVYWYQQGPGQDPQFLISFYEKMQSDKGSIPDRFSAQQFSDYHSELNMSSLELGDSALYFCASSLGDRVDNEQFFGPGTRLTVL.

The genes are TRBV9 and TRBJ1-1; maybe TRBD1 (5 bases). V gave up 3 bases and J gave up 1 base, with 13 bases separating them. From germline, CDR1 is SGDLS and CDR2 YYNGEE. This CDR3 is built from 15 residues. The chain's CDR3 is CASSEGTSTNTEAFF. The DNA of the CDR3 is TGTGCCAGCAGCGAGGGGACTTCAACGAACACTGAAGCTTTCTTT.

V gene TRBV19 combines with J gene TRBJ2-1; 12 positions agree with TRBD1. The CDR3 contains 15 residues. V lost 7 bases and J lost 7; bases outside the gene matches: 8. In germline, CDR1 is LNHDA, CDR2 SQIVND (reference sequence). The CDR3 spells CASTMGTGGLNEQFF. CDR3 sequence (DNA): TGTGCCAGTACTATGGGGACAGGGGGCTTGAATGAGCAGTTCTTC.

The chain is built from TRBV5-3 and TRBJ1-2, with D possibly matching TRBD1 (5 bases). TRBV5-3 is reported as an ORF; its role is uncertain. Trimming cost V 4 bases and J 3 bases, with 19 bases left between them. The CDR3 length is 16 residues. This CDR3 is CARSPPWRGPHYGYTF. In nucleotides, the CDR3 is TGTGCCAGAAGCCCCCCTTGGAGGGGCCCACACTATGGCTACACCTTC.

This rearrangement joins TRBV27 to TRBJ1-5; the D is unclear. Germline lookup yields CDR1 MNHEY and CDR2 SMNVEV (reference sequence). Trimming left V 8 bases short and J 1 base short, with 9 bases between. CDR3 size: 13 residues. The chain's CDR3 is CASSGSSNQPQHF. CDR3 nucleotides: TGTGCCAGCTCCGGGTCCAGCAATCAGCCCCAGCATTTT.

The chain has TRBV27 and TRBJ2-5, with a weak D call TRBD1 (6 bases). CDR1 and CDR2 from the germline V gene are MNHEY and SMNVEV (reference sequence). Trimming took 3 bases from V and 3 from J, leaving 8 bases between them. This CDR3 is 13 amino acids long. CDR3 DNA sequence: TGTGCCAGCAGTTTCCACAGGGAAGAGACCCAGTACTTC. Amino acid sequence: CASSFHREETQYF.

The CDR3: CASSTGHVGLMNTEAFF. The CDR3 coding sequence is TGTGCCAGTAGCACTGGACACGTCGGCCTAATGAACACTGAAGCTTTCTTT. The chain employs TRBV19 and TRBJ1-1, with D possibly matching TRBD1 (5 bases). Germline CDR1 is LNHDA and CDR2 is SQIVND (reference sequence). The CDR3 extends over 17 amino acids. Trimming left V 6 bases short and J 0 bases short, with 20 bases between.

CDR3 amino acids: CASSLDRGPYNEQFF. Here the CDR3 DNA reads TGTGCCAGCAGCTTGGACAGGGGGCCTTACAATGAGCAGTTCTTC. The rearrangement links TRBV6-5 to TRBJ2-1; 11 bases are a match to TRBD1. This CDR3 has 15 amino acids. The germline CDR1 and CDR2 sequences are MNHEY and SVGAGI. The J segment lost 4 bases and the V segment lost 6 bases, leaving 5 bases of the junction unmatched.

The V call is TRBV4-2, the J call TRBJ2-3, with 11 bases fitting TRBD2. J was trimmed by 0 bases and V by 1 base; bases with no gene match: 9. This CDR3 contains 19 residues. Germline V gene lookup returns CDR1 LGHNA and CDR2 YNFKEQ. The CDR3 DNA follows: TGTGCCAGCAGCCAAGGGGTGCTAACTAGCGGGGGTAGCACAGATACGCAGTATTTT. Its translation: CASSQGVLTSGGSTDTQYF.

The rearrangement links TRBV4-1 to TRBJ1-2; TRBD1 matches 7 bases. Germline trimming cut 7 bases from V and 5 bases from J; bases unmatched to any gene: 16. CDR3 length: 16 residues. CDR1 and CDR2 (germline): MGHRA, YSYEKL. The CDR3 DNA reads TGCGCCAGCACACGGTCCCGGGACAGTCTCGGGTATGGCTACACCTTC. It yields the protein CASTRSRDSLGYGYTF.

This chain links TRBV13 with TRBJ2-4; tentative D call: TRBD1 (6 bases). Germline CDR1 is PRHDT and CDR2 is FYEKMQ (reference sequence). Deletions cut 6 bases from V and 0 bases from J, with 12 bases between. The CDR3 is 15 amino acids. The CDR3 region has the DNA TGTGCCAGCAGTCGAGGGGGAATAGCCAAAAACATTCAGTACTTC. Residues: CASSRGGIAKNIQYF.

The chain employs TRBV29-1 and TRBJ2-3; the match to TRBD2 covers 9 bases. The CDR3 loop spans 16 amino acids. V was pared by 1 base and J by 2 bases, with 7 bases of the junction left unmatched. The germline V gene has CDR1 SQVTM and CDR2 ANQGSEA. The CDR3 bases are TGCAGCGTTGAAGGCGGGCTAGCGGGGACCACAGATACGCAGTATTTT. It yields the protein CSVEGGLAGTTDTQYF.

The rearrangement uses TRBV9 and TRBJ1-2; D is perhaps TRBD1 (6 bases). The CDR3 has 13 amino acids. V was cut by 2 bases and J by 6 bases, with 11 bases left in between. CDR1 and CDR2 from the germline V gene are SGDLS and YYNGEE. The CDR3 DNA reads TGTGCCAGCAGCGTGGGGGACAACAATGGCTACACCTTC. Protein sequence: CASSVGDNNGYTF.

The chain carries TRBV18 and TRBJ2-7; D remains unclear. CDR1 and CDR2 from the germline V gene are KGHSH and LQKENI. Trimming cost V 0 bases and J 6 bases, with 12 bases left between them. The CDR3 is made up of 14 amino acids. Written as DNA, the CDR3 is TGTGCCAGCTCACCACCGGGCCCGGTGGCCGAGCAGTACTTC. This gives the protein CASSPPGPVAEQYF.

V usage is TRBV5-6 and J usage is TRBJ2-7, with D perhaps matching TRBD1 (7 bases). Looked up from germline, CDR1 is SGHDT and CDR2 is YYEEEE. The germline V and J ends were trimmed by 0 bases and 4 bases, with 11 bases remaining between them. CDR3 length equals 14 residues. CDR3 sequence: CASSLGRGLYEQYF. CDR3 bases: TGTGCCAGCAGCTTGGGGAGGGGGCTTTACGAGCAGTACTTC.

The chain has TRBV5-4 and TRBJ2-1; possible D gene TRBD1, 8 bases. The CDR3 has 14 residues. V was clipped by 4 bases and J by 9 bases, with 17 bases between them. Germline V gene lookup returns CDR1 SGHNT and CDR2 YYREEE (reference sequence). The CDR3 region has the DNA TGTGCCAGCAGCGGCGGACAGGGAGGGGGTGAGCAGTTCTTC. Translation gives CASSGGQGGGEQFF.

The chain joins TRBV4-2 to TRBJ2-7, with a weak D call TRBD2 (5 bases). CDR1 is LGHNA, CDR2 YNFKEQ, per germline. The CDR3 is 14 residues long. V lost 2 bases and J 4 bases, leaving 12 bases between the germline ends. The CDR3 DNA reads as TGTGCCAGCAGCCAACCTTCGTCGGGGTACGAGCAGTACTTC. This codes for CASSQPSSGYEQYF.

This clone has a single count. The CDR3 region has the DNA TGTGCCAGCAGCTTACTTGGGCAGGACACTGAAGCTTTCTTT. It translates to CASSLLGQDTEAFF. The gene calls are TRBV7-9 and TRBJ1-1; D ambiguous. V lost 2 bases, J lost 3 bases, and 10 bases lay in between. CDR1 and CDR2 (germline): SEHNR, FQNEAQ (reference sequence). CDR3 length: 14 amino acids.

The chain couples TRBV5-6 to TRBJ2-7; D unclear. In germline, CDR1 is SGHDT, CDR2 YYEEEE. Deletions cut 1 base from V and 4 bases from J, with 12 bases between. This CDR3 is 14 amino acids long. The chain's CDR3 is CASSLTETVYEQYF. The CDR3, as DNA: TGTGCCAGCAGCTTGACCGAAACAGTTTACGAGCAGTACTTC. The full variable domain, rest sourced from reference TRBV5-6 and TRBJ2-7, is DAGVTQSPTHLIKTRGQQVTLRCSPKSGHDTVSWYQQALGQGPQFIFQYYEEEERQRGNFPDRFSGHQFPNYSSELNVNALLLGDSALYLCASSLTETVYEQYFGPGTRLTVT.

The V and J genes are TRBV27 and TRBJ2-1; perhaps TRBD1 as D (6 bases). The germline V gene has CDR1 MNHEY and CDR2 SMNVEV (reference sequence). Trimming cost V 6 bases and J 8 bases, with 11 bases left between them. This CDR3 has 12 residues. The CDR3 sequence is CASSREGDEQFF. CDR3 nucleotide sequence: TGTGCCAGCAGCCGTGAGGGGGATGAGCAGTTCTTC.

CDR3 loop: CASSPPTGLNYGYTF. In nucleotides, the CDR3 is TGTGCCAGCAGCCCACCGACAGGCCTTAACTATGGCTACACCTTC. The chain recombines TRBV7-8 with TRBJ1-2, with a weak D call TRBD1 (6 bases). The CDR3 loop spans 15 amino acids. With 5 bases removed from V and 1 base from J, the gap between germline ends came to 14 bases. Germline V CDR1 and CDR2: SGHVS, FQNEAQ.

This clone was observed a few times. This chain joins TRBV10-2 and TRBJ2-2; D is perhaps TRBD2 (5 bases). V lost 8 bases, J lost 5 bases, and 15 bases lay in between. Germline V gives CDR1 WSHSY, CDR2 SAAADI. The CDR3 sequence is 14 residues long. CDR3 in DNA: TGCGCCAGCTCCTACGGGGTGATTACCGGGGAGCTGTTTTTT. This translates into CASSYGVITGELFF.